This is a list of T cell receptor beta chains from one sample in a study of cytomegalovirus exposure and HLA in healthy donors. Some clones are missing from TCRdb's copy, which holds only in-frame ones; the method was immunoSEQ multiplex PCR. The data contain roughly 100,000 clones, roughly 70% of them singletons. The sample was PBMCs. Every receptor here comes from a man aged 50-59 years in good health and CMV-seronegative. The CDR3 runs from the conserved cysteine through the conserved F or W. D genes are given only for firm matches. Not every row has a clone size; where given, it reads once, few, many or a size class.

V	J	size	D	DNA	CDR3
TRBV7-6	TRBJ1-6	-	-	TGTGCCAGCAGTCCCGGCGGGGCTAATTCACCCCTCCACTTT	CASSPGGANSPLHF
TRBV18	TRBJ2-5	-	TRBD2	TGTGCCAGCTCACCGCGGGAGGAAGAGACCCAGTACTTC	CASSPREEETQYF
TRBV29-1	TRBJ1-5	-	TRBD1	TGCAGCGTTGGCGCAGGGGGCGCTGGACAGCCCCAGCATTTT	CSVGAGGAGQPQHF
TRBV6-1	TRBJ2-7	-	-	TGTGCCAGCAGTGAAACCGAGAAGTCACCGTACTTC	CASSETEKSPYF
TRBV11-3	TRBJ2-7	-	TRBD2	TGTGCCAGCAGCCCCGGGGGCGGGGGGGCACTCGAGCAGTACTTC	CASSPGGGGALEQYF
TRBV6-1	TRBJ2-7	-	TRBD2	TGTGCCAGCACTGGGACTAGCGGTTCCTACGAGCAGTACTTC	CASTGTSGSYEQYF
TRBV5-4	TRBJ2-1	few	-	TGTGCCAGCAGCTTGGCCGTAGTAGCCTCCTACAATGAGCAGTTCTTC	CASSLAVVASYNEQFF
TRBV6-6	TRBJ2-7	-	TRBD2	TGTGCCAGCAGTCTACTCGGGGGGAGCACCTACGAGCAGTACTTC	CASSLLGGSTYEQYF
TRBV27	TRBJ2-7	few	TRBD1	TGTGCCAGCAGCTTAACAGGGGGGCCCTACTACGAGCAGTACTTC	CASSLTGGPYYEQYF
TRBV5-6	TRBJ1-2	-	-	TGTGCCAGCAGCCCGGGGGGTCAAACCCTATATGGCTACACCTTC	CASSPGGQTLYGYTF
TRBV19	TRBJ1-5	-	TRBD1	TGTGCCAGTGTACAGGGGGCATTTGATCAGCCCCAGCATTTT	CASVQGAFDQPQHF
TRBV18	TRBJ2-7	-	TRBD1	TGTGCCAGCTCACCGGCATCCCGGACAGGGGATGAGCAGTACTTC	CASSPASRTGDEQYF
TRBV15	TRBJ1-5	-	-	TGTGCCACCAGCAGAGTTGAGGGCCAGGGGTATCATCAGCCCCAGCATTTT	CATSRVEGQGYHQPQHF
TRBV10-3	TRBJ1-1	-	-	TGTGCCATCAGTGAAGGTCCTATGGAGACTTTCTTT	CAISEGPMETFF
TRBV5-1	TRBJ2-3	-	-	TGCGCCAGCAGCTTGGGAGATCCTAGCACAGATACGCAGTATTTT	CASSLGDPSTDTQYF
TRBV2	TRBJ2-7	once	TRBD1	TGTGCCAGCAACCACAGGGGGGTCTCCTACGAGCAGTACTTC	CASNHRGVSYEQYF
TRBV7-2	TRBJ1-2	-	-	TGTGCCAGCAGCCCCGAAAGGGGAAAGGGCGGCTACACCTTC	CASSPERGKGGYTF
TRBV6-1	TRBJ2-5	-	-	TGTGCCAGCAGTGAAGGTGGAGGGCCAGAGACCCAGTACTTC	CASSEGGGPETQYF